This T cell receptor (beta chain) is from a study of T-cell reconstitution after alpha-beta-depleted transplantation in children. Whole-study results and caveats: Reports say that about two months after transplant, the alpha-beta T cells came out of several hundred graft clones that had expanded.

The CDR3 is 16 amino acids. V lost 1 base and J lost 2, with 15 bases in between. Germline values: CDR1 SGHAT, CDR2 FQNNGV. Notes on this clonotype: Its antigen is currently unknown.

Preparation of the TCRbeta library involved a method that used unique molecular identifiers. MiXCR was run by TCRdb on the PCR reads, yielding one entry per CDR3 protein. The sample carries hundreds of thousands of distinct CDR3 sequences, roughly 17% recorded once. This TCR was recovered from a male patient between 2 and 10 years old who had a stem cell transplant for acute lymphoblastic leukemia, so the T cells may come from the graft donor. V usage is TRBV11-2 and J usage is TRBJ2-7, with a tentative D call TRBD2 (6 bases). Specimen: PBMCs, mostly from graft donor cells, collected 360 days after TCRalphabeta/CD19-depleted stem cell transplant. The CDR3 DNA follows: TGTGCCAGCAGCTTAGGCCGGGGGTCGGTAACCTACGAGCAGTACTTC. Residues: CASSLGRGSVTYEQYF.